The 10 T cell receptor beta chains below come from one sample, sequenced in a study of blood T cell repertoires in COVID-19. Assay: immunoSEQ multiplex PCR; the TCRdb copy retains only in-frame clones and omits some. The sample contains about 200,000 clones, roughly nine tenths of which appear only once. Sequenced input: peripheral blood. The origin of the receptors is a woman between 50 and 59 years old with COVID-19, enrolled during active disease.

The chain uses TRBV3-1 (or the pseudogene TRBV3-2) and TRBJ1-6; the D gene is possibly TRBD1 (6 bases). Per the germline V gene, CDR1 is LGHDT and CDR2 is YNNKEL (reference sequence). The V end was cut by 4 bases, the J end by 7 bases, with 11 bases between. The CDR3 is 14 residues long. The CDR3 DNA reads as TGTGCCAGCAGCCCCACAGGGAACAATTCACCCCTCCACTTT. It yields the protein CASSPTGNNSPLHF.

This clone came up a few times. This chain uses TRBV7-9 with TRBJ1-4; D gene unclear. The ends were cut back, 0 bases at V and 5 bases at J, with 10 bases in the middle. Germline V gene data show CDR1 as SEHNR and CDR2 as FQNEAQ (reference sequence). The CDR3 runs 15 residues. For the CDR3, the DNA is TGTGCCAGCAGCTTAGCGAGGACGGGAAATGAAAAACTGTTTTTT. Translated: CASSLARTGNEKLFF.

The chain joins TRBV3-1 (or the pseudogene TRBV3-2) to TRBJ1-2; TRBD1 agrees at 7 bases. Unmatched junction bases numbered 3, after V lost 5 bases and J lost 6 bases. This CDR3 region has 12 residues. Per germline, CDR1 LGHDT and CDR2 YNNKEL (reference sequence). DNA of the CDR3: TGTGCCAGCAGCACAGGGGCGCATGGCTACACCTTC. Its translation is CASSTGAHGYTF.

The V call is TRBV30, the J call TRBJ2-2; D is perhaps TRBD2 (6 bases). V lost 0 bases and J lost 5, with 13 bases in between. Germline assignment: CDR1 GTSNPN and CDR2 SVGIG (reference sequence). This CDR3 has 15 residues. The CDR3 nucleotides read TGTGCCTGGAGTGTATCTGGGGGGAGGACCGGGGAGCTGTTTTTT. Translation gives CAWSVSGGRTGELFF. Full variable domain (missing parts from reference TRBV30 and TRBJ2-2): SQTIHQWPATLVQPVGSPLSLECTVEGTSNPNLYWYRQAAGRGLQLLFYSVGIGQISSEVPQNLSASRPQDRQFILSSKKLLLSDSGFYLCAWSVSGGRTGELFFGEGSRLTVL.

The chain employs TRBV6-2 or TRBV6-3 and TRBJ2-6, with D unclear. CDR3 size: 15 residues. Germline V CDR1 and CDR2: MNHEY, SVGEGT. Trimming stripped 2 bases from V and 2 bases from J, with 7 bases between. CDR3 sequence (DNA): TGTGCCAGCAGTTACCTCCTACCTGGGGCCAACGTCCTGACTTTC. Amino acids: CASSYLLPGANVLTF.

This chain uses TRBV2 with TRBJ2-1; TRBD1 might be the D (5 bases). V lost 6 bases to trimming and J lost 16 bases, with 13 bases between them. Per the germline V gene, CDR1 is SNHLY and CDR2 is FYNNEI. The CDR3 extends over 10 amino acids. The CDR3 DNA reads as TGTGCCAGCAGCCTCGACAGATCCTTCTTC. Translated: CASSLDRSFF.

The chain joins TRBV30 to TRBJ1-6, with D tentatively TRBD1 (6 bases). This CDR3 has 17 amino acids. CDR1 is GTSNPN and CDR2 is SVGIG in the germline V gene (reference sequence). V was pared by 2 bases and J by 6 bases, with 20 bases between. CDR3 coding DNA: TGTGCCTGGAGTCTAAGGTGGGACACGGCAAGTAATTCACCCCTCCACTTT. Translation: CAWSLRWDTASNSPLHF.

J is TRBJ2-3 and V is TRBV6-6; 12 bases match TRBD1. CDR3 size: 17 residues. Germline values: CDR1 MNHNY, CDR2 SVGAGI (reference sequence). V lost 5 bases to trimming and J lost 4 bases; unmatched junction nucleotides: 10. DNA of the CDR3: TGTGCCAGCAGTCGTCCCGGGACAGGGGGCATCTCAGATACGCAGTATTTT. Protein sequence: CASSRPGTGGISDTQYF.

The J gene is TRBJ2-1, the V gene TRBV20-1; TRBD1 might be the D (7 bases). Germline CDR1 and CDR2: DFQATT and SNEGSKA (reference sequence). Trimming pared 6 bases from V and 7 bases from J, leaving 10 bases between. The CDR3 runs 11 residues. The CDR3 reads CSAQGGNEQFF. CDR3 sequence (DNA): TGCAGTGCGCAGGGGGGAAATGAGCAGTTCTTC.

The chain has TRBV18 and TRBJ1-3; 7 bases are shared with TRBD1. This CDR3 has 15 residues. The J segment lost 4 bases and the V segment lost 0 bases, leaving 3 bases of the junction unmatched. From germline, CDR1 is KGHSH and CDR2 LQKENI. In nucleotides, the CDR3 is TGTGCCAGCTCACCACCGAGGGGGCTCGGAAACACCATATATTTT. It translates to CASSPPRGLGNTIYF. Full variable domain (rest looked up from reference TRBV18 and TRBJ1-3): NAGVMQNPRHLVRRRGQEARLRCSPMKGHSHVYWYRQLPEEGLKFMVYLQKENIIDESGMPKERFSAEFPKEGPSILRIQQVVRGDSAAYFCASSPPRGLGNTIYFGEGSWLTVV.